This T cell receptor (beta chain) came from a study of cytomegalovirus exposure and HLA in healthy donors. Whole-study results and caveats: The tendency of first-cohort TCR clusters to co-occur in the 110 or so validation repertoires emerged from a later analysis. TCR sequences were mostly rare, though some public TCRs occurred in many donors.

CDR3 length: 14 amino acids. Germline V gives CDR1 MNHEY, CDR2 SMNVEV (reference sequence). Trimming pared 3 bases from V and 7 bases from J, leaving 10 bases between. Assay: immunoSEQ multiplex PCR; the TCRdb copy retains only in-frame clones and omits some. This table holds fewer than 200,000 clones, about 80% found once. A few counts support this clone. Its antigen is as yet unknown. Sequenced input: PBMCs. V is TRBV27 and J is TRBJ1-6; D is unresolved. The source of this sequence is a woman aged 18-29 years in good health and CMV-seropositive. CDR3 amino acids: CASSLARRNSPLHF. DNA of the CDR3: TGTGCCAGCAGTTTGGCCAGGAGGAATTCACCCCTCCACTTT.